This T cell receptor beta chain derives from a study of response to subunit inactivated influenza vaccine. Overall study results and limits: A suggestion made by the authors is that each seasonal influenza vaccination recruits few new T cells.

This clonotype was observed a few times. Its target is unknown. TCRdb analysed the RT-PCR reads with MiXCR anew, one entry per CDR3 protein. Of hundreds of thousands of distinct CDR3 sequences listed, over 10% were seen once; the top ten hold around 12%. The V end lost 4 bases, the J end lost 11 bases, and 14 bases lay between the germline ends. The germline V gene encodes CDR1 SNHLY and CDR2 FYNNEI. The CDR3 extends over 12 amino acids. Sample: PBMCs from blood, taken about 6 weeks after vaccination. The sequence was obtained from a man aged 50 to 59 who received an inactivated influenza vaccine. This rearrangement joins TRBV2 to TRBJ1-1; D unresolved. CDR3: CASSGITVFAFF. The CDR3 DNA follows: TGTGCCAGCAGTGGCATTACGGTGTTCGCTTTCTTT.